This entry is about one T cell receptor (beta chain). Its cognate antigen is unknown. This sample was included in a study of T-cell memory formation after mild COVID-19. General observations from the study: Shrinking CD4+ clones resided mostly in CM and EM, and CD8+ ones in EMRA. Day 15 to 85 contracting clones showed balanced CD4/CD8; later expanders leaned CD4+.

CDR1 and CDR2 from the germline V gene are SGHTA and FQGNSA. V dropped 1 base and J dropped 4 bases, with 7 bases sitting between them. CDR3 length: 14 residues. A single record per CDR3 protein comes from TCRdb applying MiXCR to the 5' RACE reads. The sample consists of 180,000 or so distinct CDR3 sequences, about 9.9% of them appearing once. The specimen sequenced was PBMCs or a T cell subset sorted from them (not recorded which). The chain employs TRBV7-2 and TRBJ1-4; no definite D call. The receptor was derived from a man aged 18 to 29 who had mild COVID-19 (a few samples of this study predate the infection). Cell type and time point are not known. In nucleotides, the CDR3 is TGTGCCAGCAGCTTAGAATGGGGTAATGAAAAACTGTTTTTT. It translates to CASSLEWGNEKLFF.